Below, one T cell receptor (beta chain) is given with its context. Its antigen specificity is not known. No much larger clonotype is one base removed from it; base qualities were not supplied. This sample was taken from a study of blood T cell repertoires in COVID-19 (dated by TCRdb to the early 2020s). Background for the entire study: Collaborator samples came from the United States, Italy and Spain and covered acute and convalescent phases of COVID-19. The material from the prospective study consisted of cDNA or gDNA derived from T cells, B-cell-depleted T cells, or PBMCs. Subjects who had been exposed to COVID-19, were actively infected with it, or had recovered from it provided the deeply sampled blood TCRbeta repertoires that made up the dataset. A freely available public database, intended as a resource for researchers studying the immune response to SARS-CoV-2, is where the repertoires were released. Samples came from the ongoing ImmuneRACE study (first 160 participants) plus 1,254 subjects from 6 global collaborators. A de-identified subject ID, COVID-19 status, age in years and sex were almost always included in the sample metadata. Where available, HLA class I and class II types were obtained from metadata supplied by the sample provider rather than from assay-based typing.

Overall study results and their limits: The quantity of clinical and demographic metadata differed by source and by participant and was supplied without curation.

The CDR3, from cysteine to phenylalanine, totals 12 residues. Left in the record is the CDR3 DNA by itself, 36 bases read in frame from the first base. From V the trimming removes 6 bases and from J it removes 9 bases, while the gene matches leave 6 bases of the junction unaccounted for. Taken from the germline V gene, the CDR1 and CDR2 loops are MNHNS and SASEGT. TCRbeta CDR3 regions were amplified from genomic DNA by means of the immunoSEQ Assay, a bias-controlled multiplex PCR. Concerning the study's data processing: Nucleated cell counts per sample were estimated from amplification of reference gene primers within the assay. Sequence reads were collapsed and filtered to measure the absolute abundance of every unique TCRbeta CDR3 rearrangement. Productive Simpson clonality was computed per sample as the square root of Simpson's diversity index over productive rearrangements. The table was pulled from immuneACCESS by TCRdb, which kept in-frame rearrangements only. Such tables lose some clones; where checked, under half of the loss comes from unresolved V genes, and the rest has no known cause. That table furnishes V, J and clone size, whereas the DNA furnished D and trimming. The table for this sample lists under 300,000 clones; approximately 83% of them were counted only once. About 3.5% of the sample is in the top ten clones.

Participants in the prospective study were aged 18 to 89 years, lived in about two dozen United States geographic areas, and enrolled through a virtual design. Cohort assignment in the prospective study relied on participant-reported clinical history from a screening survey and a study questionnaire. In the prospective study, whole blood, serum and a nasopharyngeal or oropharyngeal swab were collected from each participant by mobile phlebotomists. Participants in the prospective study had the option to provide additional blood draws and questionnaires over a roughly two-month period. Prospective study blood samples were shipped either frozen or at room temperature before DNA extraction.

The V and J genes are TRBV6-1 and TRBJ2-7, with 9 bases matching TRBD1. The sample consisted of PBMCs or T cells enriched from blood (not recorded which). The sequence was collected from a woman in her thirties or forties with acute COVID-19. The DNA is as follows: TGTGCCAGCAGCCTTGCACAGGGGGCGCAGTACTTC. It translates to CASSLAQGAQYF.